This T cell receptor beta chain comes out of a study of molecular identifiers for immune sequencing clone quantification. Study-wide results and limits: Spiked TCR RNA from one Jurkat cell reportedly showed up when mixed among 1 million or so naive cells.

Preparation of naive CD8 libraries involved 20,000 to 1,000,000 sorted cells and 10%, 30% or 50% RNA. Via MiXCR, TCRdb re-called the PCR reads, giving one row per CDR3 protein. This sample yields some 590,000 distinct CDR3 sequences, of which over 25% are seen a single time; approximately 0.75% belongs to the top ten. Comments on this clonotype: Its specificity is unknown.

Input material: naive CD8+ T cells from blood, with Jurkat cell RNA spiked in. Subset of the sample: FACS-sorted CD8+CD4-CCR7+CD45RA+ naive T cells. The receptor was isolated from a human donor in good health. Some libraries in this study had Jurkat cell RNA spiked in.

The CDR3 here is CASGVTGRGEKLFF. DNA for the CDR3: TGTGCCAGCGGCGTGACAGGTCGGGGTGAAAAACTGTTTTTT. The V call is TRBV12-3 or TRBV12-4, the J call TRBJ1-4, with D perhaps matching TRBD1 (6 bases). Trimming took off 8 bases at V and 7 bases at J, with 17 bases between the two ends. The CDR3 length is 14 residues.